This entry lists 20 T cell receptor beta chains sequenced from one sample in a study of cytomegalovirus exposure and HLA in healthy donors. Libraries were prepared by immunoSEQ multiplex PCR; TCRdb keeps only in-frame clonotypes and omits some of them. The sample records more than 300,000 clones, about nine tenths being singletons. Sample: PBMCs. The receptors shown here come from a woman between 18 and 29 years old in good health and CMV-seronegative.

The chain is built from TRBV5-1 and TRBJ2-3; 7 positions match TRBD2. The CDR3 extends over 15 amino acids. In germline, CDR1 is SGHRS, CDR2 YFSETQ. V gave up 1 base and J gave up 1 base; unmatched junction bases: 3. The CDR3 DNA sequence: TGCGCCAGCAGCTTGCTGGGGGGGGGCACAGATACGCAGTATTTT. Amino acids: CASSLLGGGTDTQYF.

This chain links TRBV6-5 with TRBJ2-7; 7 bases are shared with TRBD1. Per germline, CDR1 MNHEY and CDR2 SVGAGI. V gave up 5 bases and J gave up 3 bases; unmatched junction bases: 7. This CDR3 region has 14 residues. DNA of the CDR3: TGTGCCAGCAGTCCCCCCGGGACAGTCTACGAGCAGTACTTC. It is translated as CASSPPGTVYEQYF.

The chain is built from TRBV27 and TRBJ1-2; tentatively, D is TRBD1 (6 bases). Germline V CDR1 and CDR2: MNHEY, SMNVEV (reference sequence). CDR3 length equals 13 residues. Trimming took 3 bases from V and 3 from J, leaving 8 bases between them. The CDR3 coding sequence is TGTGCCAGCAGTTTTGGGGGCCACTATGGCTACACCTTC. The encoded protein is CASSFGGHYGYTF.

The J gene is TRBJ1-2, the V gene TRBV30; D ambiguous. This CDR3 region has 11 residues. V lost 4 bases to trimming and J lost 2 bases, with 5 bases between them. The germline V gene has CDR1 GTSNPN and CDR2 SVGIG (reference sequence). DNA for the CDR3: TGTGCCTGGACAGTAAACTATGGCTACACCTTC. The encoded protein is CAWTVNYGYTF.

Here the CDR3 reads CASSWGTSNEQFF. The CDR3 bases are TGTGCCAGCAGTTGGGGGACTAGCAATGAGCAGTTCTTC. The chain links TRBV6-5 to TRBJ2-1, with TRBD2 identical over 8 bases. The CDR3 loop spans 13 amino acids. Trimming removed 4 bases from V and 6 bases from J; junction bases left unmatched: 2. Germline V gene sequence: CDR1 MNHEY, CDR2 SVGAGI.

V usage is TRBV7-8 and J usage is TRBJ1-1; TRBD1 matches at 10 bases. CDR3 length: 14 amino acids. Per germline, CDR1 SGHVS and CDR2 FQNEAQ. V dropped 4 bases and J dropped 6; count of bases not matched to a gene: 5. The CDR3 reads CASSWAGTGAEAFF. DNA of the CDR3: TGTGCCAGCAGCTGGGCCGGGACAGGGGCTGAAGCTTTCTTT. Variable domain in full (rest from reference TRBV7-8 and TRBJ1-1): GAGVSQSPRYKVAKRGQDVALRCDPISGHVSLFWYQQALGQGPEFLTYFQNEAQLDKSGLPSDRFFAERPEGSVSTLKIQRTQQEDSAVYLCASSWAGTGAEAFFGQGTRLTVV.

In this sample, this clone turned up a few times. The chain carries TRBV9 and TRBJ1-2; D unresolved. CDR3 size: 14 residues. Trimming cost V 0 bases and J 3 bases, with 9 bases left between them. The V gene's germline CDR1 is SGDLS and CDR2 YYNGEE. The CDR3 DNA reads TGTGCCAGCAGCGTAGAAGCCGGGGACTATGGCTACACCTTC. Protein sequence: CASSVEAGDYGYTF.

The V and J genes are TRBV7-2 and TRBJ2-7, with 14 bases that match TRBD2. The ends lost 1 base at V and 3 bases at J; junction bases unmatched: 5. There are 17 residues in the CDR3. In germline, CDR1 is SGHTA, CDR2 FQGNSA. CDR3 region: CASSLGTSGRLLYEQYF. DNA of the CDR3: TGTGCCAGCAGCTTAGGGACTAGCGGGAGGCTCCTCTACGAGCAGTACTTC.

This clone has just one count. Other DNA sequences in this sample translate to the same CDR3. This chain joins TRBV28 and TRBJ1-2, with D perhaps TRBD1 (6 bases). Germline CDR1 is MDHEN and CDR2 is SYDVKM. This CDR3 has 12 residues. Trimming removed 4 bases at V and 8 bases at J, with 11 bases between. The CDR3 DNA reads as TGTGCCAGCAGTTCACAGGGTTACGGCTACACCTTC. It specifies CASSSQGYGYTF.

This CDR3 reads CASSLGAGDPIYGYTF. The CDR3 region has the DNA TGTGCCAGCAGTTTAGGGGCAGGGGACCCCATCTATGGCTACACCTTC. The chain links TRBV27 to TRBJ1-2; D is possibly TRBD1 (6 bases). Germline V gives CDR1 MNHEY, CDR2 SMNVEV (reference sequence). The CDR3 length is 16 residues. V lost 2 bases and J lost 4, with 17 bases in between.

The genes are TRBV9 and TRBJ2-2; 7 bases are shared with TRBD2. J was trimmed by 4 bases and V by 0 bases; bases with no gene match: 6. Germline CDR1 is SGDLS and CDR2 is YYNGEE. This CDR3 is built from 16 residues. The CDR3 loop reads CASSVGLAVATGELFF. For the CDR3, the DNA is TGTGCCAGCAGCGTAGGGCTAGCGGTAGCCACCGGGGAGCTGTTTTTT. Using reference TRBV9 and TRBJ2-2 for the parts outside the CDR3, the full variable domain is DSGVTQTPKHLITATGQRVTLRCSPRSGDLSVYWYQQSLDQGLQFLIQYYNGEERAKGNILERFSAQQFPDLHSELNLSSLELGDSALYFCASSVGLAVATGELFFGEGSRLTVL.

V gene TRBV18 combines with J gene TRBJ2-3, with 7 bases matching TRBD2. The CDR3 length is 14 residues. V shed 3 bases, J shed 5 bases, and the junction held 5 bases outside the gene matches. Per the germline V gene, CDR1 is KGHSH and CDR2 is LQKENI. This chain's CDR3 is CASSPREWRDTQYF. CDR3 DNA sequence: TGTGCCAGCTCACCGCGGGAGTGGAGAGATACGCAGTATTTT. Full variable domain (outside the CDR3, taken from reference TRBV18 and TRBJ2-3): NAGVMQNPRHLVRRRGQEARLRCSPMKGHSHVYWYRQLPEEGLKFMVYLQKENIIDESGMPKERFSAEFPKEGPSILRIQQVVRGDSAAYFCASSPREWRDTQYFGPGTRLTVL.

V and J are TRBV6-1 and TRBJ1-5; D gene uncertain. Germline loops: CDR1 MNHNS, CDR2 SASEGT. V lost 5 bases and J 7 bases, leaving 6 bases between the germline ends. The CDR3 length is 11 residues. CDR3: CASSPPQPQHF. In DNA form, the CDR3 reads TGTGCCAGCAGTCCCCCGCAGCCCCAGCATTTT.

The gene calls are TRBV5-1 and TRBJ2-1, with a tentative D call TRBD2 (6 bases). This CDR3 region has 20 residues. CDR1 is SGHRS, CDR2 YFSETQ, per germline. The V and J ends lost 5 bases and 8 bases respectively, with 35 bases between them. The CDR3 is CASRLGQVWGRLAERDEQFF. CDR3 nucleotide sequence: TGCGCCAGCAGGCTCGGTCAGGTTTGGGGGAGATTAGCGGAAAGGGATGAGCAGTTCTTC.

The chain uses TRBV9 and TRBJ2-2; 8 bases line up with TRBD1. The CDR3 spans 15 residues. CDR1 SGDLS and CDR2 YYNGEE come from the germline V gene. Trimming removed 3 bases from V and 6 bases from J; junction bases left unmatched: 7. The CDR3 region has the DNA TGTGCCAGCAGCGGACCAGGGGGCGCTGCCGGGGAGCTGTTTTTT. Translation: CASSGPGGAAGELFF. Full variable domain (remainder filled in from reference TRBV9 and TRBJ2-2): DSGVTQTPKHLITATGQRVTLRCSPRSGDLSVYWYQQSLDQGLQFLIQYYNGEERAKGNILERFSAQQFPDLHSELNLSSLELGDSALYFCASSGPGGAAGELFFGEGSRLTVL.

The chain combines TRBV5-1 with TRBJ1-1; 9 bases agree with TRBD1. Germline CDR1 SGHRS, CDR2 YFSETQ. With V trimmed by 2 bases and J by 0 bases, 5 bases remained unmatched. CDR3 length: 16 amino acids. CDR3 sequence reads: CASSLGGQGLNTEAFF. Here the CDR3 DNA reads TGCGCCAGCAGCTTAGGGGGACAGGGATTGAACACTGAAGCTTTCTTT.

The chain links TRBV6-5 to TRBJ2-3; TRBD1 is a possible D gene (5 bases). Between the trimmed V and J ends, which lost 2 bases and 6 bases, there was a span of 9 bases. The germline gives CDR1 MNHEY, CDR2 SVGAGI. The CDR3 has 13 amino acids. DNA of the CDR3: TGTGCCAGCAGTTACGCCAGGGCTGATACGCAGTATTTT. Translation gives CASSYARADTQYF.

The chain couples TRBV27 to TRBJ1-2; 7 nucleotides line up with TRBD1. Germline V CDR1 and CDR2: MNHEY, SMNVEV (reference sequence). The length of the CDR3 is 14 residues. Trimming at V came to 5 bases and at J to 8 bases, leaving 11 bases not matched to a gene. The DNA for the CDR3 is TGTGCCAGCAGTACCGACGGGGCAGGGGGGGGCTACACCTTC. Amino acid sequence: CASSTDGAGGGYTF.

The V call is TRBV2, the J call TRBJ2-2, with D possibly being TRBD1 (6 bases). This CDR3 spans 15 amino acids. V was pared by 2 bases and J by 7 bases, with 14 bases between. Germline V CDR1 and CDR2: SNHLY, FYNNEI. CDR3 in amino acids: CASSEIPGVGGELFF. CDR3 nucleotide sequence: TGTGCCAGCAGTGAAATCCCAGGGGTGGGCGGGGAGCTGTTTTTT.

V is TRBV13 and J is TRBJ1-1, with D uncertain. Germline V gene data show CDR1 as PRHDT and CDR2 as FYEKMQ (reference sequence). The CDR3 covers 12 residues. The germline V and J ends were trimmed by 5 bases and 12 bases, with 16 bases remaining between them. DNA of the CDR3: TGTGCCAGCAGCCGTCGGTCTGAAGAGCCTTTCTTT. As protein: CASSRRSEEPFF. Drawing the rest from reference TRBV13 and TRBJ1-1, the complete variable domain is AAGVIQSPRHLIKEKRETATLKCYPIPRHDTVYWYQQGPGQDPQFLISFYEKMQSDKGSIPDRFSAQQFSDYHSELNMSSLELGDSALYFCASSRRSEEPFFGQGTRLTVV.